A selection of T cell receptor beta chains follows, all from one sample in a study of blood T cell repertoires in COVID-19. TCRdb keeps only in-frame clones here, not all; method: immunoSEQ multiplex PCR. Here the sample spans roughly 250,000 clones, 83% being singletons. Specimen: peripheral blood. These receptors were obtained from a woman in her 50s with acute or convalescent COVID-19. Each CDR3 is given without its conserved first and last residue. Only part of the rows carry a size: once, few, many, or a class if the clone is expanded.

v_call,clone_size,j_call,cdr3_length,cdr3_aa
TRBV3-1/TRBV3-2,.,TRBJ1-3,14,ASSQTRVKAGNTIY
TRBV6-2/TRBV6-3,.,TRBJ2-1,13,ASSYSDDYYNEQF
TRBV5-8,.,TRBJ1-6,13,ASSLSGSYNSPLH
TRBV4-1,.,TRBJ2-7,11,ASSRGQGGEQY
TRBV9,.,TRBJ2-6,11,ASSPSGANVLT
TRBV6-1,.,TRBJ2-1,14,ASSESLAGLYNEQF
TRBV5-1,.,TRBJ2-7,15,ASSTGGGLANSYEQY
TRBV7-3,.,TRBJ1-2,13,ASSPPGQEGYGYT
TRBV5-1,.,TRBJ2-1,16,ASSFFGRQGASMNEQF
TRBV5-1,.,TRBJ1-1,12,ASSWGGQGTEAF
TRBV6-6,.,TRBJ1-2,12,ASRGRVANYGYT
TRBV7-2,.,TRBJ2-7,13,ASSQGGPSSYEQY
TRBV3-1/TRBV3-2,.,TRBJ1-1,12,ASSQLTGDTEAF
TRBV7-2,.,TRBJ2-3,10,ASSLSTDTQY
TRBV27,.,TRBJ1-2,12,ASSLGTGGYGYT
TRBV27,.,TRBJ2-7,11,ASSLSHRYEQY
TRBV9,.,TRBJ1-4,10,ASSPQGGKLF
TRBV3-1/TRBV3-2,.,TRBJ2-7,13,ASSQSRGRRNEQY
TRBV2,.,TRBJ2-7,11,ASRSQGLYEQY
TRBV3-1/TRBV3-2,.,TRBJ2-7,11,ASSQAGQMWQY
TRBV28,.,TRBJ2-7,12,ASSLVYRGREQY
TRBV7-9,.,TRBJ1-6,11,ASSFVLNSPLH
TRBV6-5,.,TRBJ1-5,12,ASSGQSVGQPQH
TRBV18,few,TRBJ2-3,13,ASSPRQTSTDTQY
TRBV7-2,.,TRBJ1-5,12,ASSPQRGNQPQH
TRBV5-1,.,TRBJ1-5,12,ASSVAGGTQPQH
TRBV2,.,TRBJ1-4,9,AAAGGEKLF
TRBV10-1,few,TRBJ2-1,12,ASSALAGYNEQF
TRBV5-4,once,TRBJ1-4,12,ASSLFGVGEKLF
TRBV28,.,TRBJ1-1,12,ASTSPGMNTEAF
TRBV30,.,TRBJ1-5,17,AWSVIQPQGSSSNQPQH
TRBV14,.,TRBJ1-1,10,ASSPADSEAF
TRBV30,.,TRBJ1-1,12,ASPQGNRETEAF
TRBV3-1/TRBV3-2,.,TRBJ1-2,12,ASSQGGGAYGYT
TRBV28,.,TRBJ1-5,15,ASSPTGGLGGNQPQH
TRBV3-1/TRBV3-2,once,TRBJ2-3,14,ASSLGLAGGTDTQY
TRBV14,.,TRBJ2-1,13,ASSQDWEFYNEQF
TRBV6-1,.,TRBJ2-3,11,ASSERGEGTQY
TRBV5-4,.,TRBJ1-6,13,ASRLGGQYNSPLH
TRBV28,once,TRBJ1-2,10,ASRGGGYGYT
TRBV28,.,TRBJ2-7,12,ASRTWGSTYEQY
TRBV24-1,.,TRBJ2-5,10,ATSDESETQY
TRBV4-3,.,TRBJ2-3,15,ASSQVTTGGLRDTQY
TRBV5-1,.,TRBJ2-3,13,ASSVTGTRGDTQY